These 30 T cell receptor beta chains were all obtained from the same sample, sequenced in a study of shared clonotypes between healthy human individuals. Profiling relied on immunoSEQ multiplex PCR, and the TCRdb table lists in-frame clones only, not all of them. The sample has over 95,000 clones; roughly 45% are singletons. Sequenced material: PBMCs. The source of these receptors is a woman aged 40 to 50 in good health. Some clones in this sample may be carry-over from other donors' samples.

This clone showed up many times. The chain uses TRBV15 and TRBJ2-7; no clear D. The CDR3 loop spans 13 amino acids. V lost 0 bases and J lost 2, with 5 bases in between. The germline gives CDR1 LNHNV, CDR2 YYDKDF (reference sequence). CDR3 in amino acids: CATSRDLTYEQYF. For the CDR3, the DNA is TGTGCCACCAGCAGAGATCTAACCTACGAGCAGTACTTC.

This clone appeared a single time. The junction differs from germline at one of its ends, possibly a read error. This CDR3 is also generated by other DNA sequences in the sample. The CDR3 bases are TGCGCCTGGAGCGCCGGGGGCAATAATTCACCCCTCCACTTT. It translates to CAWSAGGNNSPLHF. V is TRBV30 and J is TRBJ1-6; a weak D match, TRBD1 (6 bases). CDR1 is GTSNPN and CDR2 is SVGIG in the germline V gene (reference sequence). The CDR3 loop spans 14 amino acids.

This clone appeared many times. V is TRBV2 and J is TRBJ1-2; TRBD1 aligns across 7 bases. V trimming: 7 bases; J trimming: 7 bases; junction bases outside the gene matches: 9. The germline CDR1 and CDR2 sequences are SNHLY and FYNNEI. This CDR3 has 13 residues. In nucleotides, the CDR3 is TGTGCCAGCATTCGAGGGGGCGCCGGTGGCTACACCTTC. Protein product: CASIRGGAGGYTF.

The chain is built from TRBV19 and TRBJ1-5; D uncertain. V was trimmed by 5 bases and J by 0 bases, leaving 11 bases between them. The CDR3 consists of 15 residues. Germline V lookup: CDR1 LNHDA, CDR2 SQIVND (reference sequence). The CDR3 sequence: CASSFLALSNQPQHF. CDR3 sequence (DNA): TGTGCCAGTAGTTTTCTGGCTCTTAGCAATCAGCCCCAGCATTTT.

The V call is TRBV29-1, the J call TRBJ1-2, with 9 nucleotides matching TRBD1. This CDR3 is 14 amino acids long. The germline V gene encodes CDR1 SQVTM and CDR2 ANQGSEA. Unmatched junction bases numbered 12, after V lost 7 bases and J lost 6 bases. CDR3 coding DNA: TGCAGCGATACAGGGACAGGGCTTCGAGATGGCTACACCTTC. Its protein is CSDTGTGLRDGYTF.

The chain links TRBV29-1 to TRBJ2-3; D not resolved. Trimming removed 7 bases at V and 0 bases at J, with 8 bases between. Germline V gene sequence: CDR1 SQVTM, CDR2 ANQGSEA. The CDR3 totals 12 residues. The chain's CDR3 is CSAHLSTDTQYF. CDR3 nucleotide sequence: TGCAGCGCCCATTTAAGCACAGATACGCAGTATTTT.

This clone was recorded at least ten times. V is TRBV2 and J is TRBJ1-5; possibly TRBD1 for D (5 bases). The germline gives CDR1 SNHLY, CDR2 FYNNEI. Trimming stripped 3 bases from V and 6 bases from J, with 12 bases between. The CDR3 spans 14 residues. The CDR3 reads CASSDGGDGQPQHF. Written as DNA, the CDR3 is TGTGCCAGCAGTGATGGCGGGGACGGTCAGCCCCAGCATTTT.

This clone came up many times. Other nucleotide sequences in the sample specify the same CDR3. V is TRBV6-5 and J is TRBJ2-7, with a tentative D call TRBD2 (5 bases). The length of the CDR3 is 12 residues. Trimming stripped 5 bases from V and 5 bases from J, with 10 bases between. Germline V gene data show CDR1 as MNHEY and CDR2 as SVGAGI. CDR3 in amino acids: CASSTDWNEQYF. As DNA, the CDR3 is TGTGCCAGCAGTACGGACTGGAACGAGCAGTACTTC.

This sequence joins TRBV5-6 and TRBJ1-5, with TRBD1 as a possible D gene (5 bases). This CDR3 comprises 13 residues. Germline V CDR1 and CDR2: SGHDT, YYEEEE. V was trimmed by 4 bases and J by 5 bases, leaving 10 bases between them. The DNA of the CDR3 is TGTGCCAGCAGCCGGGGGAGGGATCAGCCCCAGCATTTT. Translated, it gives CASSRGRDQPQHF.

This clone was counted at least ten times. The rearrangement uses TRBV7-9 and TRBJ2-3, with 7 bases that match TRBD2. Germline trimming cut 4 bases from V and 6 bases from J; bases unmatched to any gene: 13. CDR1 is SEHNR and CDR2 is FQNEAQ in the germline V gene (reference sequence). This CDR3 contains 16 residues. CDR3 DNA sequence: TGTGCCAGCAGCTCTGGACTAGGTATGATGGCGGATACGCAGTATTTT. It translates to CASSSGLGMMADTQYF.

V and J are TRBV7-3 and TRBJ2-7; 10 bases fit TRBD1. Germline V gene sequence: CDR1 SGHTA, CDR2 FQGTGA. This CDR3 has 15 residues. V dropped 0 bases and J dropped 2; count of bases not matched to a gene: 1. The CDR3 coding sequence is TGTGCCAGCAGCTTAACCGGGACAGGGGCCTACGAGCAGTACTTC. Its protein product is CASSLTGTGAYEQYF.

In its sample, this clone was seen a few times. This chain connects TRBV7-9 to TRBJ1-5; D is perhaps TRBD1 (6 bases). V was cut by 5 bases and J by 5 bases, with 13 bases left in between. This CDR3 contains 14 residues. Germline V gene data show CDR1 as SEHNR and CDR2 as FQNEAQ (reference sequence). CDR3 in DNA: TGTGCCAGCAGCCTAGGGGGGTTGCATCAGCCCCAGCATTTT. The encoded protein is CASSLGGLHQPQHF.

The V gene is TRBV29-1, the J gene TRBJ2-2, with D perhaps matching TRBD1 (7 bases). Germline CDR1 and CDR2: SQVTM and ANQGSEA. The CDR3 consists of 15 residues. Between the trimmed V and J ends, which lost 5 bases and 1 base, there was a span of 14 bases. The CDR3 DNA reads as TGCAGCGTTAAGGGGGCGGGACAGAACACCGGGGAGCTGTTTTTT. Its translation: CSVKGAGQNTGELFF.

J is TRBJ2-7 and V is TRBV5-1, with a tentative D call TRBD1 (6 bases). V shed 2 bases and J shed 0 bases, with 9 bases lying between them. The germline gives CDR1 SGHRS, CDR2 YFSETQ. This CDR3 comprises 14 residues. The CDR3 sequence is CASSLGDNSYEQYF. The DNA of the CDR3 is TGCGCCAGCAGCTTAGGGGACAACTCCTACGAGCAGTACTTC.

The rearrangement links TRBV27 to TRBJ1-2, with D uncertain. Germline CDR1 reads MNHEY; CDR2 reads SMNVEV (reference sequence). V dropped 5 bases and J dropped 6 bases, with 19 bases sitting between them. The length of the CDR3 is 15 residues. The CDR3 loop reads CASSPWEGDVNGYTF. In DNA, the CDR3 is TGTGCCAGCAGTCCGTGGGAGGGCGACGTTAATGGCTACACCTTC.

In this sample, this clone turned up a few times. This chain joins TRBV7-3 and TRBJ2-3; D remains ambiguous. CDR1 and CDR2 (germline): SGHTA, FQGTGA. The V and J ends lost 2 bases and 7 bases respectively, with 22 bases between them. The length of the CDR3 is 17 residues. CDR3 nucleotides: TGTGCCAGCAGCTTACGGGCACGCTCTCATACACGTAATACGCAGTATTTT. Its protein is CASSLRARSHTRNTQYF.

The rearrangement joins TRBV5-4 to TRBJ2-7; 9 nucleotides match TRBD2. The CDR3 totals 16 residues. Per germline, CDR1 SGHNT and CDR2 YYREEE (reference sequence). J gave up 2 bases and V 4 bases, and 10 bases lay outside the gene matches. The CDR3 region is CASSMDPTSGAYEQYF. CDR3 bases: TGTGCCAGCAGCATGGACCCGACTAGCGGAGCCTACGAGCAGTACTTC.

This rearrangement joins TRBV7-3 to TRBJ2-5; D possibly uses TRBD1 or TRBD2 (5 bases each). Per germline, CDR1 SGHTA and CDR2 FQGTGA. The V end was cut by 5 bases, the J end by 7 bases, with 17 bases between. The CDR3 is 14 residues long. The CDR3 DNA follows: TGTGCCAGCAGCCCCGGGACCGTCTTAGGGACCCAGTACTTC. Residues: CASSPGTVLGTQYF.

In the case of this clone: A far larger clone is one nucleotide away, so this likely arose from a read error. V is TRBV5-1 and J is TRBJ2-5; no definite D call. The CDR3 is 12 amino acids. Looked up from germline, CDR1 is SGHRS and CDR2 is YFSETQ. V lost 0 bases to trimming and J lost 7 bases, with 7 bases between them. CDR3 amino acids: CASSLGSGTQYF. CDR3 sequence (DNA): TGCGCCAGCAGCTTGGGATCGGGGACCCAGTACTTC.

This clone was counted between two and nine times. The V gene is TRBV25-1, the J gene TRBJ2-5; 9 nucleotides agree with TRBD1. The CDR3 has 15 amino acids. Per germline, CDR1 MGHDK and CDR2 SYGVNS. V dropped 2 bases and J dropped 4; count of bases not matched to a gene: 5. The CDR3 DNA follows: TGTGCCAGCAGTGAACAAACAGGGGGCGGAGAGACCCAGTACTTC. Protein sequence: CASSEQTGGGETQYF.

This clone was found a few times. This sequence joins TRBV29-1 and TRBJ2-4; D may be TRBD1 (5 bases). CDR3 size: 13 residues. The germline gives CDR1 SQVTM, CDR2 ANQGSEA. V was trimmed by 3 bases and J by 3 bases, leaving 9 bases between them. The CDR3 sequence: CSVDTGGKNIQYF. For the CDR3, the DNA is TGCAGCGTTGACACAGGCGGCAAAAACATTCAGTACTTC.

This clone was picked up many times. The sample has other DNA sequences that encode this CDR3 too. The gene calls are TRBV29-1 and TRBJ2-5; TRBD1 agrees at 7 bases. Germline trimming cut 7 bases from V and 5 bases from J; bases unmatched to any gene: 10. The CDR3 runs to 13 residues. Germline CDR1 and CDR2: SQVTM and ANQGSEA. The CDR3 spells CSAETGSGETQYF. CDR3 bases: TGCAGCGCCGAGACAGGGAGCGGTGAGACCCAGTACTTC.

The genes are TRBV5-6 and TRBJ2-7; TRBD1 aligns across 10 bases. V shed 4 bases, J shed 3 bases, and the junction held 7 bases outside the gene matches. The length of the CDR3 is 15 residues. Looked up from germline, CDR1 is SGHDT and CDR2 is YYEEEE. The CDR3 DNA sequence: TGTGCCAGCAGCATACGGGACAGGGGTATCTACGAGCAGTACTTC. This encodes CASSIRDRGIYEQYF.

This clone was observed a handful of times. The chain couples TRBV7-2 to TRBJ2-2; D possibly corresponds to TRBD1 (6 bases). Trimming took 5 bases from V and 0 from J, leaving 10 bases between them. Germline V CDR1 and CDR2: SGHTA, FQGNSA. The CDR3 covers 15 residues. The CDR3, as DNA: TGTGCCAGCAGCACCCAGGGGCCGAACACCGGGGAGCTGTTTTTT. Translation gives CASSTQGPNTGELFF.

V usage is TRBV11-1 and J usage is TRBJ2-4; 10 bases align to TRBD2. V was pared by 5 bases and J by 0 bases, with 4 bases of the junction left unmatched. The CDR3 has 16 amino acids. The germline gives CDR1 SGHAT, CDR2 FQDESV (reference sequence). The CDR3 DNA is TGTGCCAGCAGCCATAGCGGGGGGTTAGCCAAAAACATTCAGTACTTC. The encoded protein is CASSHSGGLAKNIQYF.

The V gene is TRBV7-2, the J gene TRBJ2-2; a weak D match, TRBD1 (6 bases). Germline V gene data show CDR1 as SGHTA and CDR2 as FQGNSA. There are 16 residues in the CDR3. V was shortened by 4 bases and J by 6 bases, with 18 bases between the two germline ends. Here the CDR3 reads CASSSMRTVGAGELFF. The CDR3, as DNA: TGTGCCAGCAGCTCCATGCGGACAGTGGGGGCCGGGGAGCTGTTTTTT. Full variable domain (rest looked up from reference TRBV7-2 and TRBJ2-2): GAGVSQSPSNKVTEKGKDVELRCDPISGHTALYWYRQSLGQGLEFLIYFQGNSAPDKSGLPSDRFSAERTGGSVSTLTIQRTQQEDSAVYLCASSSMRTVGAGELFFGEGSRLTVL.

By sample share, this clone is medium-sized (0.01 to 0.1%). The J gene is TRBJ1-2, the V gene TRBV6-1; unclear D gene. Trimming shortened V by 6 bases and J by 8 bases, and 19 bases separated the two germline ends. The CDR3 runs 14 residues. Germline-derived CDR1 and CDR2 are MNHNS and SASEGT. The CDR3 DNA reads as TGTGCCAGCAGCCTGAGGACCGCAGAAACGGGCTACACCTTC. This codes for CASSLRTAETGYTF.

This clone was observed many times. The chain uses TRBV15 and TRBJ1-5; D unclear. This CDR3 has 14 amino acids. The germline CDR1 and CDR2 sequences are LNHNV and YYDKDF (reference sequence). Between the trimmed V and J ends, which lost 1 base and 6 bases, there was a span of 10 bases. CDR3 nucleotides: TGTGCCACCAGCAGAGTCGGAGGGAGTCAGCCCCAGCATTTT. Residues: CATSRVGGSQPQHF. Complete variable domain (other parts from reference TRBV15 and TRBJ1-5): DAMVIQNPRYQVTQFGKPVTLSCSQTLNHNVMYWYQQKSSQAPKLLFHYYDKDFNNEADTPDNFQSRRPNTSFCFLDIRSPGLGDTAMYLCATSRVGGSQPQHFGDGTRLSIL.

The genes are TRBV10-3 and TRBJ2-2; TRBD2 aligns across 8 bases. The CDR3 length is 16 residues. Germline-derived CDR1 and CDR2 are ENHRY and SYGVKD. Losses at the gene ends were 11 bases for V and 0 bases for J; bases not matched to a gene: 11. CDR3 sequence reads: CAASGGQSANTGELFF. The CDR3 DNA reads as TGTGCCGCCAGCGGGGGTCAATCGGCGAACACCGGGGAGCTGTTTTTT.

The CDR3 DNA follows: TGTGCCTGGAGTGTACACGGAATCCCCGCGCTGGTTTTGGGCTACACCTTC. Residues: CAWSVHGIPALVLGYTF. V and J are TRBV30 and TRBJ1-2, with D unresolved. The CDR3 length is 17 residues. V was clipped by 0 bases and J by 8 bases, with 25 bases between them. Per germline, CDR1 GTSNPN and CDR2 SVGIG (reference sequence).